One sample yielded the 4 T cell receptor beta chains listed below, sequenced in a study of shared clonotypes between healthy human individuals. Only in-frame clones appear in the TCRdb table, and some are missing; sequencing was by immunoSEQ multiplex PCR. The sample lists about 990,000 clones; roughly 74% were seen once. The source material was memory CD4+ T cells from PBMCs. Regarding subset: CD45RA-negative fraction. Source of these receptors: a young man in good health. Some clones in this sample may be carry-over from other donors' samples.

This clone was recorded only once. V and J are TRBV11-2 and TRBJ1-4; D gene ambiguous. V shed 1 base and J shed 8 bases, with 8 bases lying between them. The CDR3 is made up of 13 amino acids. CDR1 SGHAT and CDR2 FQNNGV come from the germline V gene. For the CDR3, the DNA is TGTGCCAGCAGCTTAGTGCCGGAGGAAAAACTGTTTTTT. Its translation: CASSLVPEEKLFF.

CDR3 sequence: CAWRALGNDYGYTF. The CDR3, as DNA: TGTGCCTGGAGGGCCTTGGGCAACGACTATGGCTACACCTTC. The chain is built from TRBV30 and TRBJ1-2; D not certain. The germline V gene has CDR1 GTSNPN and CDR2 SVGIG (reference sequence). V lost 3 bases and J 3 bases, leaving 14 bases between the germline ends. The CDR3 loop spans 14 amino acids.

The rearrangement links TRBV4-3 to TRBJ2-7; tentative D call: TRBD2 (6 bases). The CDR3 contains 15 residues. CDR1 and CDR2 (germline): LGHNA, YSLEER. V gave up 4 bases and J gave up 2 bases, with 15 bases separating them. The CDR3 is CASSPGVTIPYEQYF. The CDR3, as DNA: TGCGCCAGCAGCCCGGGGGTGACTATCCCCTACGAGCAGTACTTC.

The chain uses TRBV2 and TRBJ2-7, with D perhaps matching TRBD1 (6 bases). CDR3 length: 14 residues. Per germline, CDR1 SNHLY and CDR2 FYNNEI. V lost 9 bases to trimming and J lost 0 bases, with 15 bases between them. CDR3 nucleotides: TGTGCCAGTCTGTGGGGGCAGAGCTCCTACGAGCAGTACTTC. It translates to CASLWGQSSYEQYF. Combining the CDR3 with reference TRBV2 and TRBJ2-7 gives the whole variable domain EPEVTQTPSHQVTQMGQEVILRCVPISNHLYFYWYRQILGQKVEFLVSFYNNEISEKSEIFDDQFSVERPDGSNFTLKIRSTKLEDSAMYFCASLWGQSSYEQYFGPGTRLTVT.